Below, one T cell receptor (beta chain) is given with its context. Its antigen is unknown. Other DNA sequences in the sample encode the same CDR3. The sort gate was single viable CD3+CD4+CD8-CD45RO+ cells for memory CD4+ T cells. The sample originates from a study of memory CD4+ T cells and cytomegalovirus serostatus. Study details: Donors were healthy Belgian adults, 10 or so CMV seropositive and under 30 seronegative.

V was cut by 0 bases and J by 2 bases, with 11 bases left in between. Germline V lookup: CDR1 MGHRA, CDR2 YSYEKL. The CDR3 is 16 amino acids. General study points: CMV serostatus prediction reached median AUC approximately 0.95, or 0.91 with US-trained model.

As handled by the study authors: After removing out-of-frame reads, approximately 2 million distinct TCRbeta sequences remained. The table came from immunoSEQ multiplex PCR; TCRdb's copy has only in-frame clones and leaves some out. Clone size and the V and J calls come from that table; the DNA yielded D and trimming. The sample holds 85,000 to 100,000 clones, about four fifths seen once. The TCR sequence derives from an adult in good health and CMV-seropositive. The sample consisted of memory CD4+ T cells from blood. The V call is TRBV4-1, the J call TRBJ1-5, with D maybe TRBD1 (5 bases). CDR3 loop: CASSQDGGIGNQPQHF. The CDR3 DNA follows: TGCGCCAGCAGCCAAGACGGGGGTATCGGCAATCAGCCCCAGCATTTT.